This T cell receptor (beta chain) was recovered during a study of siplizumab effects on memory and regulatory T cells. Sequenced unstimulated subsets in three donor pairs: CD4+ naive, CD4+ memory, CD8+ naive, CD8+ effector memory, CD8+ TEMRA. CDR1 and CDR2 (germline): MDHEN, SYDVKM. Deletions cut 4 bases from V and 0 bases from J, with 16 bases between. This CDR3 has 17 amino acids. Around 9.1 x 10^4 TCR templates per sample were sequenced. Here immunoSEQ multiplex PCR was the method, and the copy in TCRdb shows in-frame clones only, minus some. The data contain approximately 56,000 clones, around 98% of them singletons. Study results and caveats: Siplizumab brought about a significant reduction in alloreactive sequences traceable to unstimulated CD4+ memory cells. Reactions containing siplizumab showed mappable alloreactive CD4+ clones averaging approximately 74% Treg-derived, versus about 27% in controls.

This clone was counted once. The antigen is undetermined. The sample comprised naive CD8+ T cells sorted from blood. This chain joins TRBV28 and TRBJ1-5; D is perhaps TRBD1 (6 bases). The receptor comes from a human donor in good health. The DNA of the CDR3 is TGTGCCAGCAGTTCAAATCGACAGGTTTATAGCAATCAGCCCCAGCATTTT. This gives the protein CASSSNRQVYSNQPQHF.